This T cell receptor (beta chain) was identified during a study of shared clonotypes between healthy human individuals (dated by TCRdb to about 2020). With respect to the entire study: The cohort comprised a couple of women and a few men aged 18 to 49 years. Per donor, three plates each were used for CD4 naive and CD4 memory, two for CD8 naive, and one for CD8 memory. To estimate repertoire size and how much clonotype sharing occurs between individuals, the study deeply sequenced the blood TCR repertoires of 4 to 6 healthy adults. To increase sequencing depth and limit assay-specific biases, TCR repertoire library preparation and sequencing were carried out by different laboratories using diverse techniques. Per donor, leukapheresis produced somewhere between about 0.94 and 9 billion PBMCs. General findings and caveats noted by the study authors: About 5% of naive CD4, approximately 3.7% of naive CD8, around 2.3% of memory CD4, and 0.35% to 0.4% of memory CD8 clonotypes were shared across several donors. Pairwise subsampling led to the expectation that sequencing depth would affect the degree of clonotype sharing among donors. Because the study included a small number of donors, the genetic and exposure-history diversity represented was limited. Only blood was sampled, and tissue TCR repertoires likely differ from those in blood. Clonotypes shared by all four sorted-subset donors showed higher generation probabilities than non-shared clonotypes. Naive subsets generally had larger estimated clonotype richness than memory subsets did. Even with the large sequencing depth, rarefaction of the sorted-subset datasets indicated that sequencing was incomplete.

The donors were healthy, HIV-negative adults with no recently reported acute infections or vaccinations. All donors were Caucasian adults living in Nashville, Tennessee, USA. CD4+ T cells were enriched by magnetic negative selection, after which naive cells were positively selected on CD45RA and the negative fraction was taken as the memory subset. Blood was collected by leukapheresis, and PBMCs were isolated by Ficoll-Histopaque density gradient centrifugation and then cryopreserved in liquid nitrogen vapor phase. Analytical flow cytometry was used to check the purity and quantity of every magnetically sorted T cell population. Genomic DNA was isolated from every sorted fraction and measured by UV absorbance on a Nanodrop 2000c. This clone was seen only a few times. The antigen this receptor binds is unknown. No qualities accompany the bases; no much larger clone lies one base away. Using the deep immunoSEQ assay, TCR CDR3 regions were amplified from genomic DNA by multiplex PCR. Extracted genomic DNA from each cell subset was distributed evenly across all wells of several immunoSEQ 96-well plates, and each plate was treated as a replicate. For sorted subsets, each replicate PCR was loaded with roughly 190 ng genomic DNA, equivalent to some 27,000 T cell genomes. The purified libraries were quantified using a Qubit 3.0 fluorometer, sized with a Bioanalyzer 2100, and then quantified again using the KAPA Library Quantification kit. Each immunoSEQ 96-well plate was sequenced on its own single-read 150-cycle Illumina NextSeq 550 flow cell. In the source study's methods: Because the immunoSEQ output included only junctional sequences and no quality scores, the filtering could not be the same as the filtering used for full-length reads. To assign V/J genes and CDR3, sequences were annotated against IMGT germline references using PyIR, a Python wrapper for IgBLAST v1.9. Reads with weak V/J assignments (E-value above 1e-6), missing CDR3, stop codons, out-of-frame junctions, or ambiguous translated residues were removed. V3J clonotypes were defined by identical inferred V gene, J gene, and CDR3 amino acid sequence. The percentage overlap between two repertoires was calculated by dividing the number of shared unique clonotypes by the size of the smaller repertoire. RTK rarefaction, the Chao1 estimator, and Recon v2.1 estimates of unobserved clonotypes were used to assess repertoire richness. OLGA was used to compute generation probabilities for all TCRbeta clonotypes that the gDNA method yielded from a handful of donors. TCRdb's version of the immuneACCESS table is confined to in-frame rearrangements and falls short of the full clone set. An unresolved V gene accounts for under half of the shortfall where checked; the remainder is of unknown origin. D and trimming come from the DNA, and the V and J calls and clone size come from that table. This sample comprises about 1.1 million clones, 78% of them detected only once. Of the sample, around 0.6% falls within the top ten clones.

Its CDR3 holds 15 amino acids, cysteine through phenylalanine. The entry retains the CDR3 DNA only, 45 bases that are in frame from base 1. From a lookup of the germline V gene (reference sequence), CDR1 and CDR2 are MNHEY and SMNVEV. Trimming accounts for 5 bases at V and 2 bases at J, while the number of junction bases matched to no gene is 8. The chain joins TRBV27 to TRBJ1-2; 7 junctional bases match TRBD1. This clonotype originated in a man between 18 and 29 years old in good health. Some clones in this sample may be carry-over from other donors' samples. The specimen was memory CD4+ T cells from PBMCs. The cell subset or site label for this specimen denotes: CD45RA-negative fraction. CDR3 region: CASSPGQVRNYGYTF. The sequenced DNA is TGTGCCAGCAGTCCCGGACAGGTTAGAAACTATGGCTACACCTTC.